A selection of T cell receptor beta chains follows, all from one sample in a study of blood T cell repertoires in COVID-19. This table comes from immunoSEQ multiplex PCR, and its TCRdb copy is limited to in-frame clones, with some not included. The sample shows roughly 260,000 clones, 80% to 90% of them seen only once. Sequenced input: PBMCs or T cells enriched from blood (not recorded which). Source of these receptors: a woman between 50 and 59 years old who had recovered from COVID-19. The CDR3 runs from the conserved cysteine through the conserved F or W. The D gene is left open where the match is weak. Expanded clones are given a class, and other clones once, few, many or no size at all.

clone size	V gene	J gene	D gene	CDR3 protein	CDR3 DNA
-	TRBV7-7	TRBJ2-5	-	CASSLFTTGQETQYF	TGTGCTAGCAGCTTATTTACGACAGGACAAGAGACCCAGTACTTC
few	TRBV2	TRBJ1-1	TRBD1	CASRDRGLTEAFF	TGTGCCAGCAGGGACAGGGGTCTAACTGAAGCTTTCTTT
-	TRBV3-1/TRBV3-2	TRBJ2-2	TRBD2	CASSLGLAGSGELFF	TGTGCCAGCAGCCTGGGACTAGCGGGCTCCGGGGAGCTGTTTTTT
-	TRBV2	TRBJ1-3	TRBD1	CASRGQGEGNTIYF	TGTGCCAGCAGGGGACAGGGGGAAGGAAACACCATATATTTT
-	TRBV18	TRBJ2-5	-	CASSPPIKETQYF	TGTGCCAGCTCACCACCAATAAAAGAGACCCAGTACTTC
few	TRBV2	TRBJ1-2	TRBD1	CASTTTGANGYTF	TGTGCCAGCACCACGACAGGGGCAAATGGCTACACCTTC
many	TRBV7-9	TRBJ2-7	-	CASSLARVALSYEQYF	TGTGCCAGCAGCTTAGCCAGGGTAGCCCTATCCTACGAGCAGTACTTC
-	TRBV7-9	TRBJ2-2	TRBD2	CASSPGLVGTGELFF	TGTGCCAGCAGCCCTGGACTAGTGGGCACCGGGGAGCTGTTTTTT
-	TRBV20-1	TRBJ1-2	-	CSAKRIYGYTF	TGCAGTGCTAAGCGCATCTATGGCTACACCTTC
once	TRBV6-5	TRBJ1-5	-	CASSLGLTSNQPQHF	TGTGCCAGCAGTCTCGGACTTACTAGCAATCAGCCCCAGCATTTT
-	TRBV25-1	TRBJ2-7	TRBD1	CASSELGTAYEQYF	TGTGCCAGCAGTGAATTAGGGACAGCCTACGAGCAGTACTTC
-	TRBV10-3	TRBJ2-7	TRBD1	CAISVLPSGTGTAYEQYF	TGTGCCATCAGTGTCCTTCCCTCCGGGACAGGGACCGCCTACGAGCAGTACTTC
-	TRBV18	TRBJ2-4	TRBD1	CASSLRTGTDIQYF	TGTGCCAGCTCACTAAGGACAGGGACGGACATTCAGTACTTC
-	TRBV6-5	TRBJ2-1	TRBD2	CASSLLAATPNEQFF	TGTGCCAGCAGTCTACTAGCGGCGACTCCTAATGAGCAGTTCTTC
-	TRBV4-1	TRBJ2-2	-	CASSLPLGELFF	TGCGCCAGCAGCCTCCCTCTCGGGGAGCTGTTTTTT
-	TRBV19	TRBJ1-5	-	CASNMGGFGSNQPQHF	TGTGCCAGTAATATGGGAGGGTTTGGGAGCAATCAGCCCCAGCATTTT
-	TRBV29-1	TRBJ1-5	TRBD1	CSVGDRGQPQHF	TGCAGCGTTGGTGACAGGGGGCAGCCCCAGCATTTT
-	TRBV28	TRBJ1-3	-	CASSFVARQASSGNTIYF	TGTGCCAGCAGTTTCGTCGCTCGACAGGCTAGCTCTGGAAACACCATATATTTT
once	TRBV5-1	TRBJ2-7	TRBD1	CASSWGQGYEQYF	TGCGCCAGCAGCTGGGGACAGGGCTACGAGCAGTACTTC
-	TRBV9	TRBJ1-5	TRBD1	CASSDGTGGYSNQPQHF	TGTGCCAGCAGCGACGGGACAGGGGGCTATAGCAATCAGCCCCAGCATTTT
-	TRBV10-3	TRBJ2-1	TRBD1	CAITLDRDYGNEQFF	TGTGCCATCACCTTGGACAGGGATTATGGCAATGAGCAGTTCTTC
-	TRBV10-3	TRBJ2-1	TRBD2	CAISSKTSGSYNEQFF	TGTGCCATCAGTTCGAAGACTAGCGGCTCCTACAATGAGCAGTTCTTC
-	TRBV7-2	TRBJ1-1	-	CASSLSGRNTEAFF	TGTGCCAGCAGCCTCTCGGGTAGGAACACTGAAGCTTTCTTT
-	TRBV19	TRBJ1-1	-	CASSTAQGLEAFF	TGTGCCAGTAGCACCGCCCAGGGGTTGGAAGCTTTCTTT
-	TRBV5-6	TRBJ1-3	TRBD1	CASSLGRQGSGNTIYF	TGTGCCAGCAGCTTGGGACGACAGGGGTCTGGAAACACCATATATTTT
few	TRBV19	TRBJ1-1	-	CASSISLNTEAFF	TGTGCCAGTAGTATTAGCCTGAACACTGAAGCTTTCTTT
once	TRBV30	TRBJ1-2	-	CAWNLEGGGYTF	TGTGCCTGGAACCTGGAGGGGGGGGGCTACACCTTC
once	TRBV2	TRBJ2-1	TRBD1	CASNAGTGLTNEQFF	TGTGCCAGCAATGCCGGGACAGGGCTTACCAATGAGCAGTTCTTC
-	TRBV2	TRBJ2-5	TRBD1	CASSATGQGDETQYF	TGTGCCAGCAGTGCAACGGGACAGGGGGATGAGACCCAGTACTTC
-	TRBV27	TRBJ1-2	-	CASSSYRVNYGYTF	TGTGCCAGCAGTTCTTACAGGGTTAACTATGGCTACACCTTC
-	TRBV28	TRBJ1-2	-	CASSLTRQRNYGYTF	TGTGCCAGCAGTCTCACCCGACAGAGAAACTATGGCTACACCTTC
-	TRBV15	TRBJ2-7	TRBD1	CATSRDPLQGAWTYEQYF	TGTGCCACCAGCAGAGATCCATTACAGGGGGCTTGGACCTACGAGCAGTACTTC
-	TRBV24-1	TRBJ2-3	TRBD2	CATGGASGRESTDTQYF	TGTGCCACCGGTGGAGCTAGCGGGAGAGAGAGCACAGATACGCAGTATTTT
-	TRBV29-1	TRBJ2-3	-	CSVEKRGTDTQYF	TGCAGCGTTGAAAAGCGGGGCACAGATACGCAGTATTTT
-	TRBV28	TRBJ1-2	-	CASSYLTGSWDTF	TGTGCCAGCAGTTATCTGACAGGCAGCTGGGACACCTTC
-	TRBV27	TRBJ2-7	-	CASSLGTARTYEQYF	TGTGCCAGCAGTTTAGGAACAGCACGTACCTACGAGCAGTACTTC
-	TRBV4-1	TRBJ2-1	-	CASSPLGATKFF	TGCGCCAGCAGCCCCCTAGGAGCCACTAAGTTCTTC
once	TRBV4-1	TRBJ2-2	TRBD2	CASSQGLAGSNTGELFF	TGCGCCAGCAGCCAGGGACTAGCGGGATCGAACACCGGGGAGCTGTTTTTT
-	TRBV5-1	TRBJ2-2	TRBD2	CASQVVAGGTGELFF	TGCGCCAGCCAGGTGGTCGCGGGAGGGACCGGGGAGCTGTTTTTT
-	TRBV6-6	TRBJ1-2	-	CASSATPTYGYTF	TGTGCCAGCAGTGCGACACCAACCTATGGCTACACCTTC
-	TRBV29-1	TRBJ2-7	TRBD1	CSVRQGGSYEQYF	TGCAGCGTCAGACAGGGCGGGTCCTACGAGCAGTACTTC
-	TRBV4-1	TRBJ2-7	-	CASSQEVGGIRACHF	TGCGCCAGCAGCCAAGAAGTAGGAGGTATACGAGCTTGTCACTTC
-	TRBV5-1	TRBJ1-2	TRBD1	CASTGAHQGERGYTF	TGCGCCAGCACCGGGGCGCATCAGGGGGAGAGGGGCTACACCTTC
-	TRBV28	TRBJ2-1	TRBD2	CASRAGGTSGRDEQFF	TGTGCCAGCAGAGCGGGCGGGACTAGCGGGCGGGATGAGCAGTTCTTC
-	TRBV7-2	TRBJ2-1	TRBD1	CASSIQDRGRYNEQFF	TGTGCCAGCAGCATCCAGGACAGGGGGAGGTACAATGAGCAGTTCTTC
-	TRBV6-4	TRBJ2-1	TRBD2	CASSDSTSGRGEQFF	TGTGCCAGCAGTGACTCGACTAGCGGGAGAGGTGAGCAGTTCTTC
-	TRBV6-5	TRBJ2-5	-	CASSYETSQETQYF	TGTGCCAGCAGTTACGAGACATCACAAGAGACCCAGTACTTC
-	TRBV7-8	TRBJ1-2	TRBD1	CASTRTGYGYTF	TGTGCCAGCACCCGGACAGGTTATGGCTACACCTTC
-	TRBV6-1	TRBJ2-1	TRBD2	CASSELAGGNEQFF	TGTGCCAGCAGTGAACTAGCGGGAGGCAATGAGCAGTTCTTC
-	TRBV19	TRBJ1-1	-	CASTQYTEAFF	TGTGCCAGTACTCAGTACACTGAAGCTTTCTTT
-	TRBV9	TRBJ2-1	TRBD2	CASSKVAGVTSYNEQFF	TGTGCCAGCAGCAAGGTAGCGGGAGTTACTTCCTACAATGAGCAGTTCTTC
-	TRBV7-9	TRBJ1-1	-	CASSLARGAQGTEAFF	TGTGCCAGCAGCTTAGCGCGGGGGGCGCAGGGCACTGAAGCTTTCTTT
-	TRBV5-1	TRBJ2-1	TRBD2	CASSQAPAGGLNEQFF	TGCGCCAGCAGCCAGGCCCCGGCGGGAGGGCTAAATGAGCAGTTCTTC
-	TRBV5-6	TRBJ1-3	-	CASSLTRAGNTIYF	TGTGCCAGCAGCTTGACCAGGGCTGGAAACACCATATATTTT
few	TRBV9	TRBJ1-2	TRBD1	CASSVAGTVGYGYTF	TGTGCCAGCAGCGTAGCCGGGACAGTGGGCTATGGCTACACCTTC